Listed below are T cell receptor beta chains from one sample, sequenced in a study of technical replicates of blood from a few donors. Only in-frame clones appear in the TCRdb table, and some are missing; sequencing was by immunoSEQ multiplex PCR. Of about 17,000 clones in the sample, roughly four fifths were seen once. Material for sequencing was PBMCs. Receptors originate from a human donor in good health. Some clones in this sample may be carry-over from other donors' samples. Both conserved end residues are part of each CDR3.

J: TRBJ2-3; V: TRBV4-2; CDR3: CASSLVGGETDTQYF
J: TRBJ2-7; V: TRBV7-9; CDR3: CASSSPTESSYEQYF
J: TRBJ2-7; V: TRBV19; CDR3: CASSIEGTSGVSYEQYF
J: TRBJ1-1; V: TRBV7-9; CDR3: CASSFVGEAFF
J: TRBJ2-7; V: TRBV15; CDR3: CATSRDRGVDEQYF
J: TRBJ2-3; V: TRBV30; CDR3: CAWSKGMGNTQYF
J: TRBJ2-7; V: TRBV12-5; CDR3: CASGLVGLALSTSYEQYF
J: TRBJ1-1; V: TRBV4-1; CDR3: CASSQDSRGYSRAFF
J: TRBJ2-1; V: TRBV7-9; CDR3: CASSLGASGSNEQFF
J: TRBJ2-1; V: TRBV7-9; CDR3: CASRRVAGEQFF
J: TRBJ2-2; V: TRBV7-6; CDR3: CASSLGTSTGELFF
J: TRBJ1-3; V: TRBV9; CDR3: CASSVDGSSGNTIYF
J: TRBJ2-2; V: TRBV10-2; CDR3: CASRTSGGGTGELFF
J: TRBJ2-1; V: TRBV9; CDR3: CASSSSGGDTYNEQFF
J: TRBJ2-7; V: TRBV27; CDR3: CASSSGTGNNEQYF
J: TRBJ2-2; V: TRBV5-5; CDR3: CASSQGTSANTGELFF
J: TRBJ1-3; V: TRBV27; CDR3: CASSFGTGGGNTIYF
J: TRBJ2-7; V: TRBV5-6; CDR3: CASSFTATKEYF
J: TRBJ2-7; V: TRBV9; CDR3: CASSPTGVLEQYF
J: TRBJ2-5; V: TRBV19; CDR3: CASSIAYQETQYF